This T cell receptor (beta chain) was sequenced during a study of shared clonotypes between healthy human individuals. The CDR3 consists of 13 residues. From germline, CDR1 is SNHLY and CDR2 FYNNEI. Some clones are missing from TCRdb's copy, which holds only in-frame ones; the method was immunoSEQ multiplex PCR. The table lists hundreds of thousands of clones, approximately 73% of them singletons. Remarks on this clone: The junction differs from germline at one of its ends, possibly a read error.

Negatively enriched CD4+ T cells were divided by CD45RA into naive and memory. V is TRBV2 and J is TRBJ2-5, with 7 bases identical to TRBD1. The receptor comes from a woman aged 25 to 39 in good health. The sample was memory CD4+ T cells sorted from blood. The subset denotes: CD45RA-negative fraction. The CDR3 region is CARSDRAQETQYF. DNA for the CDR3: TGTGCCAGGAGTGACAGGGCCCAAGAGACCCAGTACTTC.